This TCR beta chain was documented in a study of blood T cell repertoires in COVID-19. The assay was immunoSEQ multiplex PCR, and TCRdb's table has in-frame clones only and misses some. The data contain around 250,000 clones, about 86% of them singletons. Trimming removed 5 bases from V and 4 bases from J; junction bases left unmatched: 25. Germline CDR1 SGHTA, CDR2 FQGTGA. This CDR3 comprises 21 residues. This chain links TRBV7-3 with TRBJ2-2; TRBD1 aligns across 7 bases. The receptor comes from a man between 35 and 55 years old with active or convalescent COVID-19. The sequenced sample was peripheral blood. This CDR3 reads CASSLQTGQKIRRVGTGELFF. The CDR3 nucleotides read TGTGCCAGCAGCCTCCAAACGGGACAGAAAATCCGTCGTGTGGGCACCGGGGAGCTGTTTTTT.